This T cell receptor (beta chain) is drawn from a study of T-cell reconstitution after alpha-beta-depleted transplantation in children. General study points: Reports say that about two months after transplant, the alpha-beta T cells came out of several hundred graft clones that had expanded.

A word on this clonotype: The antigen is not known.

Using unique molecular identifiers, the investigators prepared the TCRbeta library. Via MiXCR, TCRdb re-called the PCR reads, giving one row per CDR3 protein. The sample yields a few hundred thousand distinct CDR3 sequences, 27% seen once. Germline V gene data show CDR1 as SGHRS and CDR2 as YFSETQ. The CDR3 runs to 16 residues. Between the trimmed V and J ends, which lost 2 bases and 0 bases, there was a span of 9 bases. The sample consisted of PBMCs, taken before TCRalphabeta/CD19-depleted stem cell transplant. The chain is built from TRBV5-1 and TRBJ2-6; D gene ambiguous. The receptor comes from a boy less than two years old with Wiskott-Aldrich syndrome, due to receive a stem cell transplant. The CDR3 reads CASSFGTDSGANVLTF. CDR3 in DNA: TGCGCCAGCAGCTTTGGAACTGACTCTGGGGCCAACGTCCTGACTTTC. The full variable domain, its missing parts supplied by reference TRBV5-1 and TRBJ2-6, is KAGVTQTPRYLIKTRGQQVTLSCSPISGHRSVSWYQQTPGQGLQFLFEYFSETQRNKGNFPGRFSGRQFSNSRSEMNVSTLELGDSALYLCASSFGTDSGANVLTFGAGSRLTVL.